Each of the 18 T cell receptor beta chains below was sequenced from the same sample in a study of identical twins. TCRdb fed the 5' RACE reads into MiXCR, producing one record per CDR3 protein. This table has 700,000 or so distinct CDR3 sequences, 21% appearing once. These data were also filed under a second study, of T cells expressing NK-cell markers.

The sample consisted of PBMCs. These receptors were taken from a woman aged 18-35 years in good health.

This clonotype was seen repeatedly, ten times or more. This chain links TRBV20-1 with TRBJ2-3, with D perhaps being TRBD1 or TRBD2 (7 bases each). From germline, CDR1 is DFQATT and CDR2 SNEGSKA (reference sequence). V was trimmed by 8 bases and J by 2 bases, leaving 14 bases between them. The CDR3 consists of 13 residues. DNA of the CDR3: TGCAGTCCCAGGGGGGGGGACACAGATACGCAGTATTTT. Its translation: CSPRGGDTDTQYF.

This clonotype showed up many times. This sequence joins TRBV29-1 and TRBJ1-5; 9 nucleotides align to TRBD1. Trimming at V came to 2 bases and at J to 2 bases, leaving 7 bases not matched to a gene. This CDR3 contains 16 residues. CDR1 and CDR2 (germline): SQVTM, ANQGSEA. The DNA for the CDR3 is TGCAGCGTTGAACCGGACAGGGGCTACGGCAATCAGCCCCAGCATTTT. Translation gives CSVEPDRGYGNQPQHF.

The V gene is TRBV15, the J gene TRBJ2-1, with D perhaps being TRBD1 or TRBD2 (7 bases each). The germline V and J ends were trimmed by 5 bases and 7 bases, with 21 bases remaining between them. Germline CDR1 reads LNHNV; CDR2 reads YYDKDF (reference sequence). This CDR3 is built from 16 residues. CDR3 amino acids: CATSLLRGGSRNEQFF. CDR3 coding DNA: TGTGCCACCAGCTTGCTCAGGGGGGGAAGCAGAAATGAGCAGTTCTTC.

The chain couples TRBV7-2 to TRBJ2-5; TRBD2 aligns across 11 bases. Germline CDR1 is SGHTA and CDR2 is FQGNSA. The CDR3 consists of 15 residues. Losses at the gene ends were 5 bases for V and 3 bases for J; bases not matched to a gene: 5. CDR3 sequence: CASSHQTSGEETQYF. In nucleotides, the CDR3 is TGTGCCAGCAGCCATCAGACTAGCGGGGAAGAGACCCAGTACTTC. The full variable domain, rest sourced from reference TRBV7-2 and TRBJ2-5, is GAGVSQSPSNKVTEKGKDVELRCDPISGHTALYWYRQSLGQGLEFLIYFQGNSAPDKSGLPSDRFSAERTGGSVSTLTIQRTQQEDSAVYLCASSHQTSGEETQYFGPGTRLLVL.

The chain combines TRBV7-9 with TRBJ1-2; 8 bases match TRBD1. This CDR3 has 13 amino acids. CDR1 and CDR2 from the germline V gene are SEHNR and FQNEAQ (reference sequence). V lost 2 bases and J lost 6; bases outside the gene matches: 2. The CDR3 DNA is TGTGCCAGCAGCTTAATACAGGGGGATGGCTACACCTTC. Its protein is CASSLIQGDGYTF.

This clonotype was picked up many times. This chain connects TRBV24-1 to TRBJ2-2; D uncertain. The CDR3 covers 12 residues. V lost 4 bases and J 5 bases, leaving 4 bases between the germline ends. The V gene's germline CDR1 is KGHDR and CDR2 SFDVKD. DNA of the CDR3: TGTGCCACCAGTGACGCGACCGGGGAGCTGTTTTTT. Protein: CATSDATGELFF.

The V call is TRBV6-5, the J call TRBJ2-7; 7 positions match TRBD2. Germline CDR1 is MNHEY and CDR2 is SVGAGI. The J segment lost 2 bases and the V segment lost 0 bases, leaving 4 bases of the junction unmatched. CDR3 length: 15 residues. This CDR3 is CASSYSGGGTYEQYF. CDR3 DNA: TGTGCCAGCAGTTACTCGGGGGGGGGAACCTACGAGCAGTACTTC.

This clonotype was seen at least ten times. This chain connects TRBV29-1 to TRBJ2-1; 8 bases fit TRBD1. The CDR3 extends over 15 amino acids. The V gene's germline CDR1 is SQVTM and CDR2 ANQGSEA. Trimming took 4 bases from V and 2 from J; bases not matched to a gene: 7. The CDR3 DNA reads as TGCAGCGTTGTGCCCGGGACAGGAGCCTACAATGAGCAGTTCTTC. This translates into CSVVPGTGAYNEQFF.

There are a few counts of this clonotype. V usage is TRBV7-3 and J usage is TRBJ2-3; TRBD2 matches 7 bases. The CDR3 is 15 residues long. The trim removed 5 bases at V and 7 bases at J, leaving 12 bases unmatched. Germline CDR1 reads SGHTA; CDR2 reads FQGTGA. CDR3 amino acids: CASSTSAGESHTQYF. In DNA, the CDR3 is TGTGCCAGCAGCACTAGCGCGGGAGAGTCACATACGCAGTATTTT.

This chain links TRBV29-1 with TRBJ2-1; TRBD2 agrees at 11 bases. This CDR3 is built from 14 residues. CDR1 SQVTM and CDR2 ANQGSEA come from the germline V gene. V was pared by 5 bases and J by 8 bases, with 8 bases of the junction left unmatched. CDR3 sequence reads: CSVLAGGPLYEQFF. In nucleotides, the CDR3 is TGCAGCGTTTTAGCGGGGGGGCCTCTCTATGAGCAGTTCTTC.

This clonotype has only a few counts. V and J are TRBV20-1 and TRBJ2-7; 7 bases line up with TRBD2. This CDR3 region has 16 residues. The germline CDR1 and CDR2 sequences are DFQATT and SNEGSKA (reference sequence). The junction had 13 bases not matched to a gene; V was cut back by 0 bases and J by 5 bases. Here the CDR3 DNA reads TGCAGTGCTAGAGATCTCCGAGGGAGGGAGAGGGACGAGCAGTACTTC. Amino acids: CSARDLRGRERDEQYF.

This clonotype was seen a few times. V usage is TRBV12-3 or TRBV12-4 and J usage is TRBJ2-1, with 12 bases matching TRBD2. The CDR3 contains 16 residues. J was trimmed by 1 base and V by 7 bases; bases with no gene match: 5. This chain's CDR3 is CASKTSGRFSYNEQFF. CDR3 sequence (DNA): TGTGCCAGCAAAACTAGCGGGAGGTTTTCCTACAATGAGCAGTTCTTC.

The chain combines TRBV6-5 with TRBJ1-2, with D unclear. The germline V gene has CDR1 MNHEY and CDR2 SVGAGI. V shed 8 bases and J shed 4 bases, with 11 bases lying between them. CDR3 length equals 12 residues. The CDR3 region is CASPRPSYGYTF. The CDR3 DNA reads TGTGCCAGCCCGAGGCCCAGCTATGGCTACACCTTC.

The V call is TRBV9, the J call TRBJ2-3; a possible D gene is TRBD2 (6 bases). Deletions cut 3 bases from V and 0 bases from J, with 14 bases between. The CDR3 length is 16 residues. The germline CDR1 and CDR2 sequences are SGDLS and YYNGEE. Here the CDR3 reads CASSGRDSLSTDTQYF. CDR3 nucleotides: TGTGCCAGCAGCGGACGGGACTCTCTTAGCACAGATACGCAGTATTTT.

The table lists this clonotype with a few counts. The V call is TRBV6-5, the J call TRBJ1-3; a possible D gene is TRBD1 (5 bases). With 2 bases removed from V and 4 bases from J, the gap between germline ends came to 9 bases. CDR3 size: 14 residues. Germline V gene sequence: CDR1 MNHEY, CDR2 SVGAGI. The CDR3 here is CASSYVGLGNTIYF. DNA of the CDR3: TGTGCCAGCAGTTACGTGGGGCTCGGAAACACCATATATTTT.

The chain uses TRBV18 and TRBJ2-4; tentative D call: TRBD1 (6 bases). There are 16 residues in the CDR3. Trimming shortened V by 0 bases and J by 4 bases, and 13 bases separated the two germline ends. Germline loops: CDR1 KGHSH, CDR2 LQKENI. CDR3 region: CASSPPSVGQKNIQYF. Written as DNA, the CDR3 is TGTGCCAGCTCACCACCGTCCGTGGGACAAAAAAACATTCAGTACTTC. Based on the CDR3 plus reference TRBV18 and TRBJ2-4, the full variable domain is NAGVMQNPRHLVRRRGQEARLRCSPMKGHSHVYWYRQLPEEGLKFMVYLQKENIIDESGMPKERFSAEFPKEGPSILRIQQVVRGDSAAYFCASSPPSVGQKNIQYFGAGTRLSVL.

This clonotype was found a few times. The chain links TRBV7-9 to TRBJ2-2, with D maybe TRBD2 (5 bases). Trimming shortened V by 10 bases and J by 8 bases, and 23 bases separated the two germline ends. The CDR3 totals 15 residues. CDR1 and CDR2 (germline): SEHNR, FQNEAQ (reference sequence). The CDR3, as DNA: TGTGCCATGACGGCGGACGGGGTGCCCAAGGGGGAGCTGTTTTTT. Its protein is CAMTADGVPKGELFF.

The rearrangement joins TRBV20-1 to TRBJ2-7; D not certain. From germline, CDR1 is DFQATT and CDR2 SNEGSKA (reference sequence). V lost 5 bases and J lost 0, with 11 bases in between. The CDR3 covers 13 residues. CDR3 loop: CSAPKTGSYEQYF. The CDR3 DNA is TGCAGTGCTCCTAAAACGGGCTCCTACGAGCAGTACTTC.